The rows below give T cell receptor beta chains drawn from one sample of a study of blood T cell repertoires in COVID-19. Here immunoSEQ multiplex PCR was the method, and the copy in TCRdb shows in-frame clones only, minus some. The sample has around 230,000 clones, roughly 82% seen once. Material: peripheral blood. The receptor source for this set is a man aged 35-49 years who had recovered from COVID-19. Each CDR3 is given without its conserved first and last residue. Expanded clones get a size class; other rows say once, few or many, or leave the size out.

clone_size,v_call,cdr3_aa
.,TRBV30,AWSVPGQGDEKLF
.,TRBV7-9,ASTETSGSVPGELF
once,TRBV11-3,ASSLTGLTYEQY
few,TRBV6-1,ASSEGPSQETQY
.,TRBV29-1,SGTAQGPSEQF
.,TRBV20-1,SASRSVFGFNSPLH
.,TRBV19,ASSGPGRGTGELF
.,TRBV10-3,AISAGDQPQH
.,TRBV19,ASSARLENEQF
.,TRBV5-5,ASSLEGELAASPTQY
.,TRBV7-2,ASSLSRGNEQF
.,TRBV27,ASSPAAGEMNTEAF
.,TRBV11-3,ASSPRPGQGSEQF
once,TRBV11-2,ASSLGGTYNEQF
.,TRBV2,ASRPPQRGRGDTQY
.,TRBV19,ASSSSRINTGELF
.,TRBV7-2,ASSTNKGWWEQY
.,TRBV7-9,ASGGDTYYEQY
.,TRBV3-1/TRBV3-2,ASSQRQFPGELF
once,TRBV3-1/TRBV3-2,ASTQAGGTDTQY
once,TRBV2,ASRVGMGAREAQY
.,TRBV18,ASSLLDRGSGYT
.,TRBV7-2,ASSFNRDNEQF
.,TRBV19,ASSIWGQAETQY
.,TRBV6-5,ASGTRTGANEKLF
.,TRBV6-5,ASSLVSGTNEKLF
.,TRBV5-1,ASRSPLAGGNYNEQF
few,TRBV5-4,ASSLQGEQY
.,TRBV7-2,ASSPDRPNQPQH
.,TRBV9,ASSVGPGQGGQETQY
.,TRBV10-2,ASSESIASGGGETQY
once,TRBV7-2,ASSLRDQPQH
.,TRBV7-2,ASSLGTSYNSPLH
.,TRBV30,AWSYPGLSVLGTQY
once,TRBV18,ASSPPTPPGGRETQY
.,TRBV7-6,ASSLDGGGETQY
.,TRBV7-2,ASSSARTGRTEAF
.,TRBV6-6,ASSYSLAGGYEQF
.,TRBV27,ASSLRLGAETQY
.,TRBV7-2,ASRPPGLAGTGELF
.,TRBV7-2,ASSLAWDRVVFTGELF
.,TRBV11-2,ASSLVGLAASRAKNIQY
.,TRBV11-2,ASSFLGGNEQF
once,TRBV11-2,ASSPGTGEETQY
.,TRBV5-1,ASSLQVTPNEQY
.,TRBV5-1,ASSLGPGNTEAF
.,TRBV10-2,ASSERGSYNSPLH
.,TRBV7-8,ASSARTDKNTEAF
.,TRBV6-1,ASSEMGGGSS
.,TRBV7-2,ASSLASGALTGELF
.,TRBV6-5,ASRPPRDRSEAF
.,TRBV5-6,ASSLASGRFYNEQF
.,TRBV18,ASSLGGRRNTEAF
.,TRBV2,ASTSGQRTDTQY